This passage covers 17 T cell receptor beta chains from one sample sequenced in a study of cytomegalovirus exposure and HLA in healthy donors. A multiplex PCR was run with 60 Vbeta primers and 13 Jbeta primers. Data came from immunoSEQ multiplex PCR; TCRdb stores just in-frame clones and leaves some out. The profile shows some 190,000 clones, roughly 86% of them singletons. The sequencing sample was made of PBMCs. Receptors originate from a woman under 30 in good health and CMV-seronegative.

The chain is built from TRBV11-2 and TRBJ1-6; no clear D gene. This CDR3 contains 15 residues. V was cut by 1 base and J by 0 bases, with 4 bases left in between. Germline CDR1 is SGHAT and CDR2 is FQNNGV. The CDR3 loop is CASSLASSYNSPLHF. The CDR3 DNA is TGTGCCAGCAGCTTAGCTAGCTCCTATAATTCACCCCTCCACTTT.

This rearrangement joins TRBV27 to TRBJ2-1; TRBD1 agrees at 7 bases. The germline V gene encodes CDR1 MNHEY and CDR2 SMNVEV (reference sequence). Trimming took 5 bases from V and 8 from J; bases not matched to a gene: 15. CDR3 length: 16 amino acids. Written as DNA, the CDR3 is TGTGCCAGCAGTGCCGACAGGGCCAATCTGTTGGATGAGCAGTTCTTC. Translating it yields CASSADRANLLDEQFF.

This chain joins TRBV15 and TRBJ1-5, with D perhaps matching TRBD1 (5 bases). The CDR3 consists of 16 residues. V was cut by 0 bases and J by 2 bases, with 11 bases left in between. Germline assignment: CDR1 LNHNV and CDR2 YYDKDF (reference sequence). The CDR3 DNA reads TGTGCCACCAGCAGAGATCTTGACAGACGCAATCAGCCCCAGCATTTT. Its translation is CATSRDLDRRNQPQHF.

The chain recombines TRBV18 with TRBJ1-3; TRBD1 aligns across 7 bases. Germline values: CDR1 KGHSH, CDR2 LQKENI. The CDR3 loop spans 16 amino acids. Unmatched junction bases numbered 7, after V lost 4 bases and J lost 1 base. The CDR3 nucleotides read TGTGCCAGCTCACTATCCCCGACAGGGTCTGGAAACACCATATATTTT. Its translation: CASSLSPTGSGNTIYF.

V is TRBV19 and J is TRBJ2-1; tentatively, D is TRBD2 (6 bases). V lost 4 bases, J lost 4 bases, and 11 bases lay in between. The CDR3 spans 14 residues. The germline gives CDR1 LNHDA, CDR2 SQIVND (reference sequence). As DNA, the CDR3 is TGTGCCAGTAGTACCGTAGCGGTTTACAATGAGCAGTTCTTC. Amino acid sequence: CASSTVAVYNEQFF. The full variable domain, in which reference TRBV19 and TRBJ2-1 provide the parts outside the CDR3, is DGGITQSPKYLFRKEGQNVTLSCEQNLNHDAMYWYRQDPGQGLRLIYYSQIVNDFQKGDIAEGYSVSREKKESFPLTVTSAQKNPTAFYLCASSTVAVYNEQFFGPGTRLTVL.

The V gene is TRBV7-2, the J gene TRBJ2-2; perhaps TRBD1 as D (6 bases). CDR1 is SGHTA and CDR2 is FQGNSA in the germline V gene. V was pared by 2 bases and J by 2 bases, with 9 bases between. The CDR3 length is 15 residues. The CDR3 DNA is TGTGCCAGCAGCTTAAAACAGGGAAACACCGGGGAGCTGTTTTTT. This translates into CASSLKQGNTGELFF.

This chain joins TRBV23-1 and TRBJ2-1; tentatively, D is TRBD2 (6 bases). TRBV23-1 is sorted into the ORF group, with uncertain function. With 0 bases removed from V and 15 bases from J, the gap between germline ends came to 15 bases. The CDR3 length is 13 residues. This CDR3 is CASSQSRRASLFF. The CDR3 DNA reads TGCGCCAGCAGTCAATCGAGGAGGGCCTCGTTGTTCTTC.

The rearrangement joins TRBV28 to TRBJ2-7; 8 bases are a match to TRBD1. The V segment lost 8 bases and the J segment 3 bases; nucleotides outside the gene matches: 9. The CDR3 is 14 residues long. Germline CDR1 reads MDHEN; CDR2 reads SYDVKM. CDR3 DNA: TGTGCCAGCTCCGTCCCCGGACAGGGCTACGAGCAGTACTTC. Amino acids: CASSVPGQGYEQYF.

The chain joins TRBV27 to TRBJ2-7, with 9 bases matching TRBD1. The V segment lost 5 bases and the J segment 7 bases; nucleotides outside the gene matches: 9. This CDR3 has 14 residues. Germline V gene data show CDR1 as MNHEY and CDR2 as SMNVEV (reference sequence). Written as DNA, the CDR3 is TGTGCCAGCAGTCCAGGGACAGGGCCGAGGGAGCAGTACTTC. Amino acid sequence: CASSPGTGPREQYF.

This clone was recorded a few times. The chain uses TRBV7-2 and TRBJ2-7; D is possibly TRBD2 (5 bases). The CDR3 covers 14 residues. Germline V CDR1 and CDR2: SGHTA, FQGNSA. V was pared by 1 base and J by 4 bases, with 11 bases between. Here the CDR3 DNA reads TGTGCCAGCAGCTTAGGTCCCCCGGGGTACGAGCAGTACTTC. Protein: CASSLGPPGYEQYF. Variable domain in full (rest from reference TRBV7-2 and TRBJ2-7): GAGVSQSPSNKVTEKGKDVELRCDPISGHTALYWYRQSLGQGLEFLIYFQGNSAPDKSGLPSDRFSAERTGGSVSTLTIQRTQQEDSAVYLCASSLGPPGYEQYFGPGTRLTVT.

The chain is built from TRBV5-1 and TRBJ1-1, with no clear D. Trimming took off 0 bases at V and 1 base at J, with 7 bases between the two ends. The length of the CDR3 is 14 residues. CDR1 SGHRS and CDR2 YFSETQ come from the germline V gene. CDR3 DNA sequence: TGCGCCAGCAGCTTGGGTAGTCAGAACACTGAAGCTTTCTTT. It yields the protein CASSLGSQNTEAFF.

Concerning this clone itself: One end of the junction fails to match germline, which may point to a read error. The chain carries TRBV2 and TRBJ2-7; maybe TRBD1 (5 bases). This CDR3 is 12 amino acids long. Germline V lookup: CDR1 SNHLY, CDR2 FYNNEI. CDR3 sequence (DNA): TGTGCCAGCAGGGAAGGGGCATACGAGCAGTACTTC. This encodes CASREGAYEQYF.

The sample holds a few counts of this clone. The chain has TRBV5-1 and TRBJ1-1, with D possibly being TRBD1 (5 bases). Germline CDR1 reads SGHRS; CDR2 reads YFSETQ. The CDR3 extends over 14 amino acids. V was pared by 1 base and J by 4 bases, with 11 bases between. The CDR3 DNA is TGCGCCAGCAGCTTGCCCGACAGAGTCACTGAAGCTTTCTTT. This encodes CASSLPDRVTEAFF.

The chain recombines TRBV4-2 with TRBJ2-3; TRBD2 aligns across 10 bases. The V gene's germline CDR1 is LGHNA and CDR2 YNFKEQ. The CDR3 has 18 amino acids. V shed 0 bases and J 4 bases; nucleotides not matched to a gene: 10. The CDR3 nucleotides read TGTGCCAGCAGCCAAGATCCCGAAGCGGGAGGGCTCTCAGATACGCAGTATTTT. Encoded protein: CASSQDPEAGGLSDTQYF.

This chain connects TRBV6-1 to TRBJ2-7, with D possibly TRBD2 on 5 matching bases. Between the trimmed V and J ends, which lost 0 bases and 6 bases, there was a span of 21 bases. Germline V gene sequence: CDR1 MNHNS, CDR2 SASEGT. The CDR3 is 17 amino acids. CDR3 protein: CASSEARRPGISREQYF. In nucleotides, the CDR3 is TGTGCCAGCAGTGAAGCGCGGCGTCCCGGGATATCGCGCGAGCAGTACTTC.

The chain joins TRBV7-9 to TRBJ1-4; no definite D call. V shed 4 bases and J shed 4 bases, with 7 bases lying between them. The CDR3 runs to 13 residues. The germline V gene has CDR1 SEHNR and CDR2 FQNEAQ (reference sequence). As DNA, the CDR3 is TGTGCCAGCAGCTGGACTTATAATGAAAAACTGTTTTTT. Its protein is CASSWTYNEKLFF.

The V and J genes are TRBV19 and TRBJ1-1; D might be TRBD1 (6 bases). The germline V gene encodes CDR1 LNHDA and CDR2 SQIVND (reference sequence). V was cut by 5 bases and J by 1 base, with 14 bases left in between. The CDR3 has 15 residues. The CDR3 here is CASSFSGTKNTEAFF. The DNA for the CDR3 is TGTGCCAGTAGTTTCTCCGGGACAAAGAACACTGAAGCTTTCTTT.